This record looks at one T cell receptor beta chain sequence and its context. This clonotype was seen more than once but under ten times. Its antigen is still unknown. Base qualities are not at hand, and no much larger clone is one base apart. Library preparation used 5' RACE. These reads were obtained on an Illumina HiSeq 2000. Template switching added a universal primer binding site, and the final cDNA carried a unique molecular identifier that allowed TCR cDNA molecules to be counted accurately. First-strand cDNA for TCR alpha and beta chains was synthesized from specific primers in the conserved constant-segment region. To control for contamination, each cDNA library was double barcoded with a SMART-Mk sample barcode plus Illumina barcodes. Two successive PCR steps introduced TruSeq adapter sequences along with Illumina sample barcodes. The Illumina HiSeq platform was used with custom primers to sequence TCR alpha and beta cDNA libraries. As for how the authors treated the data: MiGEC was used to process raw reads and extract unique molecular identifiers, and MiXCR was used to find CDR3 positions. Recombination models were inferred per individual with the repgenHMM and IGoR tools using an EM algorithm. The tcR package in R was used for shared clonotype analysis, with sharing normalized by the product of cloneset sizes. To study raw recombination free of thymic and clonal selection effects, out-of-frame nonproductive sequences were analyzed. The public reads were reprocessed in TCRdb via fastp at Q25 and MiXCR, keeping in-frame beta chains. Identical CDR3 protein sequences are pooled into one entry, listed with their most common genes and DNA. The V and J calls and clone size come from TCRdb's table, not from the authors' own analysis. Here the sample has about 340,000 distinct CDR3 sequences; approximately 13% occur a single time. Of the sample, approximately 7.9% falls within the top ten clones.

Only healthy Caucasian donors were included. The twin cohort comprised three pairs of female monozygotic twins, all aged roughly 18 to 30 years. CD4+ and CD8+ T cell populations were isolated with positive isolation kits from Invitrogen. CDR1 and CDR2 (SGHDN, FVKESK) derive from the germline V gene. Relative to germline, V is 2 bases shorter and J is 2 bases shorter, with 14 bases between their ends. The cysteine opens and the phenylalanine closes a CDR3 of 16 amino acids. Only CDR3 DNA remains: 48 bases, in frame from the first base. The data derive from a study of identical twins (dated by TCRdb to 2016 to 2017). With respect to the entire study: TCR alpha and beta repertoires from monozygotic twins, unrelated adults of various ages and cord blood were deep-sequenced to test whether fetal clonotypes persist. To rule out contamination, the twin experiments were replicated at different times with different library preparation protocols.

Broader findings and caveats from the paper: Because the same donors could not be followed over many years, the conclusions depended on cross-sectional statistical analysis. Zero-insertion analyses could be partly confounded by invariant T cells such as MAIT and iNKT, though diverse VJ usage argued against such confounding for most clonotypes. In beta out-of-frame sequences, excess twin sharing was weaker, because having fewer shared sequences lowered the signal-to-noise ratio. Compared with coincidental sharing between unrelated individuals, an excess of low generation-probability sequences was observed among out-of-frame TCR alpha sequences shared between twins. Recombination models systematically underestimated out-of-frame TCR alpha sharing in monozygotic twins but agreed with sharing between unrelated individuals. Fewer insertions were carried by abundant cord blood beta clonotypes, a similar but weaker trend appeared in young adult naive repertoires, and no such trend appeared in memory repertoires.

These same records also appear under a second study, on yellow fever vaccine responses in identical twins. The second study reports: According to the authors, the vaccine-induced T cell response in identical twins seemed to be partly convergent and partly specific to each individual. The study precisely tracked vaccine-responding T cell clones in identical twins.

The chain couples TRBV14 to TRBJ2-3, with TRBD2 as a weak D call on 5 bases. The sample was CD8+ T cells sorted from blood. This TCR came from a young woman in good health. The CDR3 region: CASSQYRASPTDTQYF. The sequenced DNA is TGTGCCAGCAGCCAATACCGGGCTAGCCCCACAGATACGCAGTATTTT.